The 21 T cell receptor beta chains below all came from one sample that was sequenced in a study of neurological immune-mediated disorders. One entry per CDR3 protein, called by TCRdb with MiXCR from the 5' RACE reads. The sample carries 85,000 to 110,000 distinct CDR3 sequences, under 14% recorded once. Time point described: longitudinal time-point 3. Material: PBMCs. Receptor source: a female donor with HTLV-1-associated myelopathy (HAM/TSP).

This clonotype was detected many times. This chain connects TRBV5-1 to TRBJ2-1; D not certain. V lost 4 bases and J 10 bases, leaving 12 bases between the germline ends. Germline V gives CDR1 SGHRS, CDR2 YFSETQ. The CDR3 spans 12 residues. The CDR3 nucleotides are TGCGCCAGCAGCCACCCGACTTACGAGCAGTTCTTC. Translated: CASSHPTYEQFF.

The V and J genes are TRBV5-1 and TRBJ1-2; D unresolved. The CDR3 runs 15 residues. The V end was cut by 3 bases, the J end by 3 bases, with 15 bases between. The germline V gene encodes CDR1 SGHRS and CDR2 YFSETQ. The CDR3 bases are TGCGCCAGCAGCTCCCCGGGGATGCTCGACTATGGCTACACCTTC. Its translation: CASSSPGMLDYGYTF.

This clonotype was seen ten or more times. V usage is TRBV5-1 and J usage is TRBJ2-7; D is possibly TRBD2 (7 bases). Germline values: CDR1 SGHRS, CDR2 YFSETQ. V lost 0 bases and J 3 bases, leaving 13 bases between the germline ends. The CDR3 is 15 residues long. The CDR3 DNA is TGCGCCAGCAGCTTGGACGTGGGGGGGCTCTACGAGCAGTACTTC. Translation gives CASSLDVGGLYEQYF.

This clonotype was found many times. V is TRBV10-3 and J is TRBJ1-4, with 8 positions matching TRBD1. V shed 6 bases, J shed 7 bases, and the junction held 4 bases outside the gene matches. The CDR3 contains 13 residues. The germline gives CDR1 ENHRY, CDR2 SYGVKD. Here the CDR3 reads CAISGQGGEKLFF. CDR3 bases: TGTGCCATCAGCGGACAGGGCGGTGAAAAACTGTTTTTT.

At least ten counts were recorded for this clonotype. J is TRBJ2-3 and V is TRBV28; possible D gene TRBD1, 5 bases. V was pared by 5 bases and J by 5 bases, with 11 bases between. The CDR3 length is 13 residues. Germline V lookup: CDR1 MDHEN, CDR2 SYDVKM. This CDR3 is CASSLTGIDTQYF. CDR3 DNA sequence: TGTGCCAGCAGTCTCACAGGCATAGATACGCAGTATTTT.

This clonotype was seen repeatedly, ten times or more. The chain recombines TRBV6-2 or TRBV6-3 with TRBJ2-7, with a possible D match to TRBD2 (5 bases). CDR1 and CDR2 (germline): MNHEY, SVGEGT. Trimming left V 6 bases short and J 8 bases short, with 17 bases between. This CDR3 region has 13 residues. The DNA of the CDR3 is TGTGCCAGCAGGTTCGGTCGAGGGAACCAGCAGTACTTC. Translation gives CASRFGRGNQQYF.

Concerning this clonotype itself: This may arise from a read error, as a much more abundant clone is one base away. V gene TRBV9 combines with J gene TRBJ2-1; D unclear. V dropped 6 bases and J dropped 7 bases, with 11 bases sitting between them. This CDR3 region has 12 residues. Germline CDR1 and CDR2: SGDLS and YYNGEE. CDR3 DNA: TGTGCCAGCAACGTTGACCAGAATGAGCAGTTCTTC. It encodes CASNVDQNEQFF. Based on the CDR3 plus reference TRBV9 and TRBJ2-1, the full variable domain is DSGVTQTPKHLITATGQRVTLRCSPRSGDLSVYWYQQSLDQGLQFLIQYYNGEERAKGNILERFSAQQFPDLHSELNLSSLELGDSALYFCASNVDQNEQFFGPGTRLTVL.

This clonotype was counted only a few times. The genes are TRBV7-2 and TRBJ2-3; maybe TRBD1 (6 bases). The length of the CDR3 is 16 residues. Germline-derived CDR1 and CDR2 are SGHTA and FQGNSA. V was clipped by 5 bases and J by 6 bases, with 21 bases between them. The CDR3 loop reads CASSPRVRGFGDTQYF. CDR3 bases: TGTGCCAGCAGCCCCCGCGTTAGGGGGTTCGGGGATACGCAGTATTTT.

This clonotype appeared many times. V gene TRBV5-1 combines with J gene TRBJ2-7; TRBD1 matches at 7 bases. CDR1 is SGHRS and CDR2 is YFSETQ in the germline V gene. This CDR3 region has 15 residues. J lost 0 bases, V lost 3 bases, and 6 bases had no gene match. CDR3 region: CASSSRGQSSYEQYF. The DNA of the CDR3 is TGCGCCAGCAGCTCCCGGGGACAGAGCTCCTACGAGCAGTACTTC.

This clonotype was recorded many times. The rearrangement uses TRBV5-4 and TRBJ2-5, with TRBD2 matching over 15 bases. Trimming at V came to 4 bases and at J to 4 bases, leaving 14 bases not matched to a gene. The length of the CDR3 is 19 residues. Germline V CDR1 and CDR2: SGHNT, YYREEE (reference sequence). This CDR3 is CASSTGTSGGSRSGETQYF. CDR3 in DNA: TGTGCCAGCAGCACCGGGACTAGCGGGGGGTCAAGGTCGGGAGAGACCCAGTACTTC.

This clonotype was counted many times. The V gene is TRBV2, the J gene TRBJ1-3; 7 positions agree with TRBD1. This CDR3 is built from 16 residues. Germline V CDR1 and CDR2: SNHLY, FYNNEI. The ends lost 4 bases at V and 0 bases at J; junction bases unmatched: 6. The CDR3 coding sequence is TGTGCCAGCAGTGGCGGGACAGAGACCTCTGGAAACACCATATATTTT. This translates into CASSGGTETSGNTIYF. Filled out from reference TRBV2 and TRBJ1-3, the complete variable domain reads EPEVTQTPSHQVTQMGQEVILRCVPISNHLYFYWYRQILGQKVEFLVSFYNNEISEKSEIFDDQFSVERPDGSNFTLKIRSTKLEDSAMYFCASSGGTETSGNTIYFGEGSWLTVV.

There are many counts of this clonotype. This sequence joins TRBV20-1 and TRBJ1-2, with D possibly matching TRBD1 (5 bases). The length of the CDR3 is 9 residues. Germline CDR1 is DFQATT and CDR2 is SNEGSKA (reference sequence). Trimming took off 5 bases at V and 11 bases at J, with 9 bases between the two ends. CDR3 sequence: CSAARQYTF. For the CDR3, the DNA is TGCAGTGCTGCCCGACAGTACACCTTC.

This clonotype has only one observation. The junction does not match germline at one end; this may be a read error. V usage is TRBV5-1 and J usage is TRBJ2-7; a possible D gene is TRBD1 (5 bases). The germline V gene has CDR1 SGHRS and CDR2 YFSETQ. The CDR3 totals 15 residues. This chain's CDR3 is CSSSLGPSQGYEQYF. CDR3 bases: TGCTCCAGCAGCTTGGGTCCCTCTCAGGGATACGAGCAGTACTTC.

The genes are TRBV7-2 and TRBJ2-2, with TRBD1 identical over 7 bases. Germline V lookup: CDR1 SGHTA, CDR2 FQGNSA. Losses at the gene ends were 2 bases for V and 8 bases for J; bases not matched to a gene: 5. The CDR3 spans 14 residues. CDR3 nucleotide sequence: TGTGCCAGCAGCTTAAGTAGACAGGGTGGGGAGCTGTTTTTT. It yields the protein CASSLSRQGGELFF.

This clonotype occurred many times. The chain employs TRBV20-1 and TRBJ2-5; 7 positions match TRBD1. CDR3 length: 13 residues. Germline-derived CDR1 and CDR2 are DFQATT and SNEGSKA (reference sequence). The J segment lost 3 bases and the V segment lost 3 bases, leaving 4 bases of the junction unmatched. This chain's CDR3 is CSASNRGKETQYF. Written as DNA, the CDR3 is TGCAGTGCTAGCAACAGGGGAAAAGAGACCCAGTACTTC.

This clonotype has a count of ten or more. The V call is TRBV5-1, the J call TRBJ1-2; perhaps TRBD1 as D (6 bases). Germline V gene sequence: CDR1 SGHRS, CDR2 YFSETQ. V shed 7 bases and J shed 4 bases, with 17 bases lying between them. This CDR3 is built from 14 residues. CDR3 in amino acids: CASSNGGGGYGYTF. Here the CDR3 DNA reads TGCGCCAGCTCTAACGGGGGCGGAGGCTATGGCTACACCTTC.

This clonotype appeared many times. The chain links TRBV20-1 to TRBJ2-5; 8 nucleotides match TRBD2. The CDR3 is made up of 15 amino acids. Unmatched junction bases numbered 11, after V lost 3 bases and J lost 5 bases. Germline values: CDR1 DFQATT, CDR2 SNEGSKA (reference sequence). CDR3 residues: CSASRSRGGRETQYF. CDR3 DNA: TGCAGTGCTAGTCGTTCACGGGGGGGTAGGGAGACCCAGTACTTC.

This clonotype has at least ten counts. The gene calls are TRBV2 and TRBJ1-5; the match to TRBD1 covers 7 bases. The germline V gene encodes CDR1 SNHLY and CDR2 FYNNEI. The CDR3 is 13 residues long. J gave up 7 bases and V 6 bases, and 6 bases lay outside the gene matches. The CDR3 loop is CASRPTGAQPQHF. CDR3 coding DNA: TGTGCCAGCAGGCCTACAGGGGCCCAGCCCCAGCATTTT.

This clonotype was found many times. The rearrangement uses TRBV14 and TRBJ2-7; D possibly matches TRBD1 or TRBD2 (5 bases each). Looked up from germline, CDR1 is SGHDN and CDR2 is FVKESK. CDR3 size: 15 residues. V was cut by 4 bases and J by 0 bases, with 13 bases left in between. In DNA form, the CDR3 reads TGTGCCAGCAGCCCCCTTAAGGGGACCTCCTACGAGCAGTACTTC. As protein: CASSPLKGTSYEQYF. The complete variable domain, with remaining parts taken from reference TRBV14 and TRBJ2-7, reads EAGVTQFPSHSVIEKGQTVTLRCDPISGHDNLYWYRRVMGKEIKFLLHFVKESKQDESGMPNNRFLAERTGGTYSTLKVQPAELEDSGVYFCASSPLKGTSYEQYFGPGTRLTVT.

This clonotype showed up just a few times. For the CDR3, the DNA is TGTGCCAGCAGAACTAGGGGGCTTTTTTACGAGCAGTACTTC. It translates to CASRTRGLFYEQYF. This chain links TRBV2 with TRBJ2-7; 7 nucleotides align to TRBD1. From germline, CDR1 is SNHLY and CDR2 FYNNEI. This CDR3 is 14 amino acids long. V lost 6 bases and J lost 4; bases outside the gene matches: 9.

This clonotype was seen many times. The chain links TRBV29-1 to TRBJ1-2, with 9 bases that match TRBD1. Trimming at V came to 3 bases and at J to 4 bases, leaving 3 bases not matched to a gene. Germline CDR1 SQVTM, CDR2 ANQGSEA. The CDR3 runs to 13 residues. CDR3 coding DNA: TGCAGCGTTGAGCCACAGGGGGCCTATGGCTACACCTTC. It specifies CSVEPQGAYGYTF.